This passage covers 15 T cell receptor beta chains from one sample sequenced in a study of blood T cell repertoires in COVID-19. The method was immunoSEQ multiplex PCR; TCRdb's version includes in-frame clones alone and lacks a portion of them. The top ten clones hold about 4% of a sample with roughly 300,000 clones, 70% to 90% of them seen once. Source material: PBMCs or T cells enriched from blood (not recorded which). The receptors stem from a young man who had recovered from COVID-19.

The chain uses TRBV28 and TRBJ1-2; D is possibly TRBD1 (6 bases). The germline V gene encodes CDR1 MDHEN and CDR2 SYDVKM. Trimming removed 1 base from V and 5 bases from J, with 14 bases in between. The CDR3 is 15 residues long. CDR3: CASSLSPLTGYGYTF. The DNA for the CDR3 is TGTGCCAGCAGTTTATCCCCTCTGACAGGATATGGCTACACCTTC.

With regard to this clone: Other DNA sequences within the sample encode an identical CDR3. The CDR3 DNA follows: TGCGCCAGCAGCCCGGACAGAACCTACGAGCAGTACTTC. It encodes CASSPDRTYEQYF. The gene calls are TRBV5-1 and TRBJ2-7; D may be TRBD1 (6 bases). Germline-derived CDR1 and CDR2 are SGHRS and YFSETQ. Trimming removed 4 bases from V and 2 bases from J, with 10 bases in between. The CDR3 extends over 13 amino acids.

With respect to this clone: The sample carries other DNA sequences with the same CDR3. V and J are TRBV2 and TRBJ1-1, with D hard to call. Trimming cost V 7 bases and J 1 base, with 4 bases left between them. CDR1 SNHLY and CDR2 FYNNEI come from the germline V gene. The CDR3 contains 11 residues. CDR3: CASTGNTEAFF. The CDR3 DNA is TGTGCCAGCACGGGGAACACTGAAGCTTTCTTT.

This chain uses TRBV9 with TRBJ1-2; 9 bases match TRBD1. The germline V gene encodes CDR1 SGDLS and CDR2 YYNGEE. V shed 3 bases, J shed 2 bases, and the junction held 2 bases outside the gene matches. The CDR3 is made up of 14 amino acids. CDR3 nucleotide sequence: TGTGCCAGCAGCGCTGGGACAGGGAACTATGGCTACACCTTC. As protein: CASSAGTGNYGYTF.

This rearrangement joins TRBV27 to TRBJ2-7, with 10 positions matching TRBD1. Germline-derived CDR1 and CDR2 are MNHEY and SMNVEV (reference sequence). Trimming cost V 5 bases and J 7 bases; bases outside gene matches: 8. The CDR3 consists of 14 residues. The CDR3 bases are TGTGCCAGCAGTGTCTGGACAGGGGGGACTGAGCAGTACTTC. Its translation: CASSVWTGGTEQYF.

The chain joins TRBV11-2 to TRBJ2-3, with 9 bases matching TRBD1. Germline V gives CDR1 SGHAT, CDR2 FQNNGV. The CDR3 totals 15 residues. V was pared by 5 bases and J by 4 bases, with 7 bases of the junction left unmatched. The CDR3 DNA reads TGTGCCAGCAGCGTCACAGGGGGCATGGCAGATACGCAGTATTTT. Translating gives CASSVTGGMADTQYF.

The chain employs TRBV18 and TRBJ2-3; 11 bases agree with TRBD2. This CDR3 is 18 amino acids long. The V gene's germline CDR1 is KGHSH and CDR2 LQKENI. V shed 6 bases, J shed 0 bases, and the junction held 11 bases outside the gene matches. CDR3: CASSPPGRLAGSTDTQYF. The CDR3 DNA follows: TGTGCCAGCTCCCCCCCCGGGAGACTAGCGGGGAGCACAGATACGCAGTATTTT.

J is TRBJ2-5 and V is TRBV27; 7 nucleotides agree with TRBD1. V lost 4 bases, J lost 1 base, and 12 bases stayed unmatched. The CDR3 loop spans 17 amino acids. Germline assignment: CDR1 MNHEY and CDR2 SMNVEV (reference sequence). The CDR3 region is CASSSPLRQGAQETQYF. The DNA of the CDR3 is TGTGCCAGCAGTTCACCCCTTAGACAGGGAGCCCAAGAGACCCAGTACTTC.

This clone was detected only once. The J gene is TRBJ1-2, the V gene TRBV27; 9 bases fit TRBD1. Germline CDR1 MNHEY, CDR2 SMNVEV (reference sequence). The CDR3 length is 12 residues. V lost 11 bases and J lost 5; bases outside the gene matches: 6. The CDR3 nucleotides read TGTGCCTCGGGACAGGGAGGGTATGGCTACACCTTC. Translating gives CASGQGGYGYTF.

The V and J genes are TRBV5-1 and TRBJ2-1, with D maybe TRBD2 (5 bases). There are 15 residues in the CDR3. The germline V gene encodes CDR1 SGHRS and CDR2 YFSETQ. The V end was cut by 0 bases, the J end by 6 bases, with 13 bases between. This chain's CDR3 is CASSLASWAGNEQFF. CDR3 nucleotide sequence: TGCGCCAGCAGCTTGGCGTCATGGGCGGGCAATGAGCAGTTCTTC.

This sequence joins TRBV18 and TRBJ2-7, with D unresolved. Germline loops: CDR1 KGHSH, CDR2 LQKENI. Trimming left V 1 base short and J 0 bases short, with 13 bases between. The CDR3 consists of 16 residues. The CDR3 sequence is CASSPLGSSSSYEQYF. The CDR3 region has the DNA TGTGCCAGCTCACCACTGGGCTCCTCGTCCTCCTACGAGCAGTACTTC.

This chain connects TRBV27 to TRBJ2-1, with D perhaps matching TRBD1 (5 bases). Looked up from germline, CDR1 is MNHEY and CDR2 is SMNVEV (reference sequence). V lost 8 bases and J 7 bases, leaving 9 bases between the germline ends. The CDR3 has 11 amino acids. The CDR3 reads CASVTGNEQFF. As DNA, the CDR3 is TGTGCCAGCGTTACAGGTAATGAGCAGTTCTTC.

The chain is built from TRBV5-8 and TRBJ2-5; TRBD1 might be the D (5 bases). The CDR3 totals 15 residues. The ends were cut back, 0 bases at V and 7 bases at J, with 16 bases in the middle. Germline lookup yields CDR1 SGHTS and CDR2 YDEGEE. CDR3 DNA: TGTGCCAGCAGCTTGGACTGGGGCCCCGGAGTGACCCAGTACTTC. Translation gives CASSLDWGPGVTQYF.

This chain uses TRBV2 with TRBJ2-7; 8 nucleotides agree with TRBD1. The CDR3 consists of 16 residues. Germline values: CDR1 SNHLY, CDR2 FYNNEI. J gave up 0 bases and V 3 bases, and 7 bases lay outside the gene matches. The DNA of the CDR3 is TGTGCCAGCAGTGACGTCGGACAGGGCCCCTCCTACGAGCAGTACTTC. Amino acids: CASSDVGQGPSYEQYF.

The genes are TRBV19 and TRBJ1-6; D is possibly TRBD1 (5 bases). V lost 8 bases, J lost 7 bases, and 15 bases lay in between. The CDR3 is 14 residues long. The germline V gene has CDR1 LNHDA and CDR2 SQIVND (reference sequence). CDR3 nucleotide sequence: TGTGCCAGTCTTCCCAGGGCTCGGAATTCACCCCTCCACTTT. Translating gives CASLPRARNSPLHF.